One sample yielded the 18 T cell receptor beta chains listed below, sequenced in a study of T cells in Graves' hyperthyroidism and ophthalmopathy. Amplification of TCR beta CDR3 regions used RNA as the template. An initial round of RT-PCR targeting the TCR CDR3 relied on the HTBI primer set. Each CDR3 protein is one row after TCRdb ran MiXCR on the multiplex PCR reads. This sample carries 300,000 or so distinct CDR3 sequences, 17% of them seen once, and the ten largest clones take approximately 60%. The sequenced material came from blood. The origin of the receptors is a woman aged 60-75 years with Graves' ophthalmopathy.

This clonotype came up many times. The chain combines TRBV7-2 with TRBJ2-7; TRBD1 matches 8 bases. This CDR3 is 14 amino acids long. V was clipped by 3 bases and J by 6 bases; unmatched bases: 7. Germline CDR1 and CDR2: SGHTA and FQGNSA. Written as DNA, the CDR3 is TGTGCCAGCAGCTTCAGCTCAGGGGGCGGCGAGCAGTACTTC. As protein: CASSFSSGGGEQYF.

This clonotype showed up just a few times. This rearrangement joins TRBV19 to TRBJ2-7; TRBD1 might be the D (6 bases). The CDR3 consists of 13 residues. The V gene's germline CDR1 is LNHDA and CDR2 SQIVND (reference sequence). Deletions cut 6 bases from V and 2 bases from J, with 11 bases between. The CDR3, as DNA: TGTGCCAGTAGCGAGGGACAACCCTACGAGCAGTACTTC. Amino acids: CASSEGQPYEQYF.

This clonotype was observed a few times. V usage is TRBV11-2 and J usage is TRBJ1-1; D is possibly TRBD1 (6 bases). V lost 2 bases and J lost 7, with 14 bases in between. This CDR3 region has 14 residues. The germline gives CDR1 SGHAT, CDR2 FQNNGV. The CDR3 nucleotides are TGTGCCAGCAGCTTATCCGGGGGCTATGGTGAAGCTTTCTTT. Protein sequence: CASSLSGGYGEAFF.

This clonotype has more than one count but fewer than ten. The chain recombines TRBV5-5 with TRBJ2-3; 7 bases are shared with TRBD2. The CDR3 runs to 19 residues. Looked up from germline, CDR1 is SGHKS and CDR2 is YYEKEE (reference sequence). J was trimmed by 4 bases and V by 3 bases; bases with no gene match: 20. The CDR3 here is CASSYRSPRLAVLPDTQYF. The DNA for the CDR3 is TGTGCCAGCAGCTATCGTTCCCCGAGACTAGCAGTCCTCCCAGATACGCAGTATTTT.

The chain uses TRBV5-1 and TRBJ2-3; 12 bases fit TRBD2. The CDR3 contains 16 residues. J gave up 2 bases and V 0 bases, and 1 base lay outside the gene matches. Germline CDR1 is SGHRS and CDR2 is YFSETQ. The CDR3 coding sequence is TGCGCCAGCAGCTTGGGGACTAGCGGGGCCACAGATACGCAGTATTTT. Its translation: CASSLGTSGATDTQYF.

The chain couples TRBV7-2 to TRBJ2-1; 11 nucleotides match TRBD2. J gave up 5 bases and V 8 bases, and 11 bases lay outside the gene matches. This CDR3 comprises 16 residues. CDR1 and CDR2 from the germline V gene are SGHTA and FQGNSA. CDR3 protein: CASPTSLAGGHNEQFF. CDR3 nucleotide sequence: TGTGCCAGCCCGACGAGCTTAGCGGGAGGGCACAATGAGCAGTTCTTC.

This clonotype occurred many times. The rearrangement joins TRBV6-1 to TRBJ1-5; D uncertain. The CDR3 has 13 amino acids. Trimming shortened V by 8 bases and J by 4 bases, and 12 bases separated the two germline ends. Germline values: CDR1 MNHNS, CDR2 SASEGT. CDR3 protein: CASATRANQPQHF. The CDR3 nucleotides read TGTGCCAGCGCGACGAGAGCAAATCAGCCCCAGCATTTT.

CDR3 protein: CASYRGARVNTEAFF. DNA of the CDR3: TGTGCCAGCTACCGGGGGGCGCGCGTGAACACTGAAGCTTTCTTT. V is TRBV6-1 and J is TRBJ1-1, with TRBD1 as a possible D gene (6 bases). CDR3 length: 15 residues. The V end lost 8 bases, the J end lost 0 bases, and 16 bases lay between the germline ends. Germline loops: CDR1 MNHNS, CDR2 SASEGT.

This clonotype was detected many times. The gene calls are TRBV18 and TRBJ2-7, with 11 bases fitting TRBD1. The CDR3 is 15 residues long. CDR1 KGHSH and CDR2 LQKENI come from the germline V gene. V shed 3 bases and J 2 bases; nucleotides not matched to a gene: 3. The chain's CDR3 is CASSPSDRGPYEQYF. The CDR3 bases are TGTGCCAGCTCACCCTCGGACAGGGGGCCCTACGAGCAGTACTTC. Drawing the rest from reference TRBV18 and TRBJ2-7, the complete variable domain is NAGVMQNPRHLVRRRGQEARLRCSPMKGHSHVYWYRQLPEEGLKFMVYLQKENIIDESGMPKERFSAEFPKEGPSILRIQQVVRGDSAAYFCASSPSDRGPYEQYFGPGTRLTVT.

The rearrangement links TRBV12-3 or TRBV12-4 to TRBJ2-7; D may match TRBD1 or TRBD2 (5 bases each). The CDR3 runs 14 residues. Trimming shortened V by 3 bases and J by 2 bases, and 11 bases separated the two germline ends. CDR3 protein: CASSLGVGTYEQYF. CDR3 nucleotide sequence: TGTGCCAGCAGTTTGGGGGTGGGGACCTACGAGCAGTACTTC.

This clonotype has at least ten counts. This chain links TRBV27 with TRBJ2-2, with TRBD1 as a possible D gene (5 bases). Trimming took 6 bases from V and 5 from J, leaving 13 bases between them. The CDR3 loop spans 14 amino acids. Germline V gives CDR1 MNHEY, CDR2 SMNVEV (reference sequence). The CDR3 nucleotides read TGTGCCAGCAGAGTCAGGGTGGTAACCGGGGAGCTGTTTTTT. Its protein is CASRVRVVTGELFF.

This clonotype was recorded at least ten times. This chain uses TRBV10-3 with TRBJ1-2; TRBD1 matches at 7 bases. The CDR3 sequence is 14 residues long. CDR1 is ENHRY and CDR2 is SYGVKD in the germline V gene. V gave up 1 base and J gave up 1 base; unmatched junction bases: 0. The CDR3 DNA reads TGTGCCATCAGTGAGTGGGACAGTAACTATGGCTACACCTTC. Protein: CAISEWDSNYGYTF.

This chain links TRBV4-1 with TRBJ2-7; D not certain. Trimming shortened V by 1 base and J by 1 base, and 8 bases separated the two germline ends. Germline values: CDR1 MGHRA, CDR2 YSYEKL. This CDR3 contains 14 residues. The CDR3 DNA reads as TGCGCCAGCAGCCAAGGTCCACAGTCCTACGAGCAGTACTTC. Its translation: CASSQGPQSYEQYF.

This clonotype was detected only a few times. The V and J genes are TRBV7-6 and TRBJ1-1; D gene ambiguous. V lost 0 bases and J lost 0, with 11 bases in between. The length of the CDR3 is 16 residues. CDR1 and CDR2 from the germline V gene are SGHVS and FNYEAQ. The CDR3 DNA follows: TGTGCCAGCAGCTTAGCCCAAACTAGGTTGAACACTGAAGCTTTCTTT. It is translated as CASSLAQTRLNTEAFF.

The rearrangement joins TRBV6-2 or TRBV6-3 to TRBJ2-7; D unclear. V lost 0 bases and J 2 bases, leaving 14 bases between the germline ends. The CDR3 length is 16 residues. Germline V gives CDR1 MNHEY, CDR2 SVGEGT. The CDR3 DNA is TGTGCCAGCAGTTACTCGAGTCCAGTCGACACCTACGAGCAGTACTTC. This translates into CASSYSSPVDTYEQYF.

This clonotype was counted at least ten times. The chain uses TRBV20-1 and TRBJ2-5; maybe TRBD2 (6 bases). This CDR3 region has 14 residues. The germline CDR1 and CDR2 sequences are DFQATT and SNEGSKA (reference sequence). The germline V and J ends were trimmed by 3 bases and 1 base, with 12 bases remaining between them. The CDR3 reads CSASSGAPQETQYF. The CDR3 nucleotides are TGCAGTGCTAGTTCGGGAGCGCCCCAAGAGACCCAGTACTTC.

This clonotype was counted only a few times. This rearrangement joins TRBV25-1 to TRBJ2-1; perhaps TRBD1 as D (6 bases). This CDR3 region has 16 residues. With 3 bases removed from V and 1 base from J, the gap between germline ends came to 13 bases. Germline CDR1 is MGHDK and CDR2 is SYGVNS. Here the CDR3 reads CASSDLRGGSYNEQFF. As DNA, the CDR3 is TGTGCCAGCAGTGATCTCCGAGGGGGTTCCTACAATGAGCAGTTCTTC.

This clonotype was seen repeatedly, ten times or more. The rearrangement uses TRBV5-1 and TRBJ1-5; 7 bases map to TRBD1. Looked up from germline, CDR1 is SGHRS and CDR2 is YFSETQ. Losses at the gene ends were 4 bases for V and 4 bases for J; bases not matched to a gene: 8. CDR3 length: 15 amino acids. CDR3 coding DNA: TGCGCCAGCAGCAGCACGGGACAGAGAAATCAGCCCCAGCATTTT. This sequence encodes CASSSTGQRNQPQHF.